This T cell receptor beta chain was obtained from a study of cytomegalovirus exposure and HLA in healthy donors. The study's findings and limits: Reported performance of the classifier showed diagnosis of cytomegalovirus status with high specificity and sensitivity. The authors enumerated over 150 TCR beta chains as linked to cytomegalovirus.

Trimming at V came to 3 bases and at J to 4 bases, leaving 7 bases not matched to a gene. The CDR3 is made up of 15 amino acids. Germline assignment: CDR1 LGHNA and CDR2 YNFKEQ. Profiling relied on immunoSEQ multiplex PCR, and the TCRdb table lists in-frame clones only, not all of them. The sample holds approximately 160,000 clones, about 90% seen once. Note on this clone: Its antigen is unknown.

The source material was PBMCs. The gene calls are TRBV4-2 and TRBJ1-2, with 8 bases identical to TRBD1. The sequence was obtained from a woman under 30 in good health and CMV-seropositive. The CDR3 reads CASSHLDRGLYGYTF. For the CDR3, the DNA is TGTGCCAGCAGCCATTTAGACAGGGGTCTCTATGGCTACACCTTC.